This TCR beta chain was captured by sequencing in a study of OX40 agonist ivuxolimab in advanced cancers. Profiling relied on immunoSEQ multiplex PCR, and the TCRdb table lists in-frame clones only, not all of them. The profile covers tens of thousands of clones, with roughly 94% appearing a single time and 0.45% to 0.55% taken by the ten largest. Germline V gene data show CDR1 as SGHDT and CDR2 as YYEEEE. This CDR3 is 14 amino acids long. Trimming took 3 bases from V and 3 from J, leaving 13 bases between them. Sequences were derived from CD4+ or CD8+ T cells sorted from blood, sampled in a trial of the OX40 agonist ivuxolimab. The receptor was isolated from an adult with an advanced solid tumor such as melanoma, head and neck, liver or kidney cancer. The chain joins TRBV5-6 to TRBJ2-7; D is possibly TRBD2 (6 bases). The CDR3 bases are TGTGCCAGCAGCTGGCGGGGTGGTGGCTACGAGCAGTACTTC. Encoded protein: CASSWRGGGYEQYF.